This T cell receptor (beta chain) was sequenced for a study of cytomegalovirus exposure and HLA in healthy donors (dated by TCRdb to 2017 to 2019). Concerning the study at large: According to an earlier analysis of a few hundred of the donors, about 179 million T cells yielded 120 million or so unique TCR beta sequences and less than 300 Gb of sequence data. Among the roughly 410 genotyped donors, approximately 81% belonged to the genetic ancestry cluster associated with self-reported Caucasian donors. Because of strong linkage in the cohort, five DR-DQ haplotypes were treated as single units for association and clustering. HLA typing covered class I and class II loci at four-digit resolution. Typing coverage varied by locus: about 620-630 donors for A, B, C, DRB1 and DQB1; about 520 for DQA1; about 590 for DPA1; 450 to 480 for DPB1. An early release covering roughly 640 HLA-typed donors comprised about 300 gigabases of sequencing data and 85 million or so unique TCR sequences. Rather than drawing on any new phenotypic data, the later analysis identified candidate immune exposures from TCR beta sequences and the way those sequences occurred across donors. To predict cytomegalovirus infection status, the study brought together high-throughput TCR immunosequencing, statistical association of individual TCRs with disease status, and machine learning. The study used immunosequencing to profile the T cell repertoires of around 600 subjects and linked those repertoires to cytomegalovirus serostatus. In an earlier analysis of roughly 580 of the donors, high-throughput TCR beta sequencing was used to judge whether each TCR beta V gene segment behaved as functional or pseudogenic. Across around 400 genotyped donors of the cohort, an average of roughly 200,000 unique TCR beta nucleotide sequences per donor were sequenced, and around 20% of those sequences were non-productive. Donor age, sex, ethnicity and CMV serostatus were compiled together with the repertoire data. Every repertoire in the discovery cohort had been generated on one and the same sequencing platform. A later analysis re-examined previously published TCR beta repertoires from about 700 donors and added high-resolution HLA genotyping to investigate patterns of TCR occurrence. The study aimed to test whether cataloging public T cell receptors could reveal signatures of past pathogen exposure. A later genetic analysis took genome-wide SNP genotypes for about three fifths of the 666 donors and used that subset as a discovery cohort. Along with the 666-subject first cohort, a separate validation cohort of over a hundred different subjects was used.

This clone is a singleton in its sample. This receptor's antigen is unknown. Base qualities are not provided; no much larger clone lies one nucleotide away. V and J lose 9 bases and 0 bases, and a span of 9 bases separates them. The CDR3, from cysteine to phenylalanine, totals 13 residues. The sequence is cut down to CDR3 DNA, 39 bases in frame from base 1. Per the germline V gene, MGHDK is the CDR1 and SYGVNS is the CDR2. General study outcomes and caveats: An earlier analysis of around 500 of the donors showed that most TCR beta V segments appeared in productive rearrangements either about 87% or about 30% of the time, which broadly matched IMGT annotations. Several of the top co-occurrence clusters appeared to be linked to parvovirus B19, influenza, CMV and Epstein-Barr virus, according to a later analysis. While some public TCRs were present in many individuals, most TCR sequences turned up only very rarely across donors. For the cohort, immune exposure information was limited to CMV serostatus. In a later genetic analysis, fewer N-insertions in productive TCRs were reported among donors in an Asian-associated ancestry cluster than the approximately 670-donor mean. A later genetic analysis associated a missense DCLRE1C variant with V-gene and J-gene trimming of TCR beta chains, and an independent cohort replicated the association. This cohort had only TCR beta chains sequenced, and the lack of alpha or paired-chain data limited which features could be detected. Over 15 rarely observed V segments, including chromosome 9 orphons, were excluded from the earlier analysis of several hundred of the donors because counts were too low. Linkage disequilibrium might explain the correlated functional status among segregating V segments, but an unknown experimental factor could not be ruled out. A cluster of highly shared sequence variants was judged likely to be a technical artifact of the sequencing pipeline. A total of 150 to 200 TCR beta chains were listed by the study as associated with cytomegalovirus. A later analysis associated approximately 17,000 TCR beta sequences with specific HLA alleles at a false discovery rate of 0.05. A later analysis found that most CMV-associated TCR beta chains appeared HLA-restricted, with HLA associations seemingly driven largely by CMV exposure. It was suggested by the authors that the approach could potentially be generalized to other disease states and immunological phenotypes. Because HLA typing was missing for some donors at each locus, association tests included only the typed subset. A further reported finding was that TCR beta sequences accurately predicted the HLA-A and HLA-B alleles for most subjects in the first cohort. According to a later analysis, TCR association rates differed among HLA loci, with DRB1 alleles showing the most associated TCRs and HLA-C alleles showing the fewest. Roughly uniform sequencing depth across donors was assumed in presence/absence analyses, although this assumption may not hold. The 87-base-pair reads could not distinguish some IMGT-functional V segments, including TRBV6-2 and TRBV6-3, so those segments were excluded. Cytomegalovirus status was reported to be diagnosed by the classifier with high specificity and sensitivity in both the original and validation cohorts. In a later analysis, HLA-associated TCR beta chains were found to be more clonally expanded and to have lower generation probabilities than equally common non-associated chains. A few of the identified cytomegalovirus-associated TCR beta chains were confirmed in vitro to be specific for cytomegalovirus antigens. Assigning TCR associations to individual alleles was difficult when HLA alleles, especially DR and DQ, strongly co-occurred.

Libraries were prepared through the immunoSEQ multiplex PCR assay. A mixture of 60 forward primers for TCR Vbeta segments and 13 reverse primers for TCR Jbeta segments was used in the multiplex PCR. Amplification of the CDR3 region of rearranged TCR beta genes was performed with a multiplex PCR assay on genomic DNA. On the Illumina HiSeq System, the amplified TCR beta libraries were sequenced as 87-base-pair reads. Per the source publication's procedure: In a later analysis, tens of millions of unique TCR beta chains were counted across the roughly 670 repertoires, and roughly 11 million of these chains were shared by at least two donors. Raw reads were error-corrected and collapsed into unique sequences by a nearest-neighbor algorithm in which closely related sequences were merged to remove PCR and sequencing errors. CDR3 sequences were aligned to IMGT reference sequences to assign V, D and J gene segments. Each retained sequence needed at least a six-nucleotide match to both a V gene segment and a J gene segment. A rearrangement was called productive if the CDR3 had no stop codons and remained in frame with V and J, and every other rearrangement was called non-productive. Following IMGT convention, CDR3 was defined as the stretch from the second conserved V-encoded cysteine up to the conserved J-encoded phenylalanine. Sequences without an unambiguous match to a single V gene segment were excluded from the earlier analysis of over 500 of the donors. In an earlier analysis of a few hundred of the donors, V segments were called functional above 56.7% productive rearrangements and were called segregating when the between-donor standard deviation exceeded 5%. To diagnose cytomegalovirus status from the catalog of TCR beta chain sequences, a statistical classification framework was built. V and J gene assignment, in a later analysis, came from comparing TCR nucleotide sequences with IMGT/GENE-DB human TR gene sequences. The TCRdist pipeline was used in a later analysis to assign CDR3 sequences and most-parsimonious VDJ recombination scenarios. In a later analysis, every TCR beta chain was defined by the combination of its CDR3 amino acid sequence and its V-gene family, and reads without a unique V-gene family were dropped. To address suspected cross-contamination and a sequencing artifact, a later analysis removed 592 highly shared, low-generation-probability nucleotide sequences. In a later analysis, a clonal expansion index for each public chain was calculated from normalized within-repertoire ranks of inferred template counts. A later analysis computed generation probabilities with a VDJ recombination model fitted to out-of-frame rearrangements, and checked the results against IGoR. In a later analysis, hypergeometric tests were used to score TCR-TCR, TCR-HLA and TCR-CMV co-occurrence, with a repertoire-size bias correction applied to TCR pairs. A later analysis estimated false discovery rates by permuting HLA or CMV assignments 20 times. In a later analysis, co-occurring TCRs were grouped with DBSCAN, and TCRdist sequence similarity was added when clustering was performed within HLA-allele-positive subsets. Repertoires with fewer than 30,000 or more than 120,000 public chains, plus five repertoires with anomalous nucleotide sharing, were excluded from co-occurrence clustering. TCRdb mirrors the immuneACCESS table, restricted to in-frame sequences. Some clones are absent from its copies; in checked studies, under half trace to an unresolved V gene, and the reason for the others is unknown. V and J calls and clone size follow that table, whereas D and trimming were derived from the DNA. Recorded for this sample are more than 150,000 clones; approximately 88% of them occurred a single time. Together, the top ten hold around 2.8% of the sample.

The cohort was made up of hundreds of healthy bone marrow donors. All cohort members were sampled while nominally healthy, although unrecorded immune exposures were likely present. The donor tested CMV seropositive, placing the donor among the roughly 300 seropositive members of the cohort. A peripheral blood sample was collected from each donor, and TCR beta sequencing was performed on peripheral blood mononuclear cells. Genomic DNA was extracted from the blood cell samples with the Qiagen DNeasy Blood Extraction Kit. The sequencing input was PBMCs. The sequence was obtained from a woman aged 45-59 years in good health and CMV-seropositive. The sequence joins TRBV25-1 to TRBJ2-1, and possibly TRBD2, on 6 matching bases. CDR3 loop: CASNGGSYNEQFF. The DNA is TGTGCCAGTAACGGGGGCTCCTACAATGAGCAGTTCTTC.